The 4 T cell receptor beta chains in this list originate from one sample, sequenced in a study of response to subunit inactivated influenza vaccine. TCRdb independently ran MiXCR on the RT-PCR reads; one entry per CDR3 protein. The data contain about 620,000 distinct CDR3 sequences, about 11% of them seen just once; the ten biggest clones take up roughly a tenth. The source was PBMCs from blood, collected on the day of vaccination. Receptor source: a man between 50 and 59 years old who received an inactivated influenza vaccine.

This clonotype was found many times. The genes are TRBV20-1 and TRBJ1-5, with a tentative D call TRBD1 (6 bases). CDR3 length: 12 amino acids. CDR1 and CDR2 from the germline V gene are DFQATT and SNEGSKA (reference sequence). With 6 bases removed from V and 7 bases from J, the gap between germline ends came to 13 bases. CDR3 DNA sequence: TGCAGTGCCCGGGGGGGGCAGCAGCCCCAGCATTTT. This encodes CSARGGQQPQHF.

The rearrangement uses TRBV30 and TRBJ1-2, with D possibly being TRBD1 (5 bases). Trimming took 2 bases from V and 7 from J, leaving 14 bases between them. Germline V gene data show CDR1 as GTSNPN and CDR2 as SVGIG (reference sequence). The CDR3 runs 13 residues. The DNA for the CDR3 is TGTGCCTGGAGTCTTCCAGGGCATGGTGGCTACACCTTC. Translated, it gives CAWSLPGHGGYTF.

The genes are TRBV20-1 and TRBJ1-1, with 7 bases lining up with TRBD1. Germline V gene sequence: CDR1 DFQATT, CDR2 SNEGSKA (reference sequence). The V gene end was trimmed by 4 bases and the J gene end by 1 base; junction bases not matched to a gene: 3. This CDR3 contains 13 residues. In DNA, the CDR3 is TGCAGTGCTAAAGGACAGGAGAACACTGAAGCTTTCTTT. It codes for CSAKGQENTEAFF.

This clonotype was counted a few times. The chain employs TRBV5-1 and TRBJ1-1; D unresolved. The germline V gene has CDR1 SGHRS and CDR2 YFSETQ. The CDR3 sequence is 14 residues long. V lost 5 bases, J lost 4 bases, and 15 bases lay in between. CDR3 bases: TGCGCCAGCAGTGGGGAAGGAAGGGTCACTGAAGCTTTCTTT. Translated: CASSGEGRVTEAFF.